This T cell receptor (beta chain) was profiled in a study of PD-1 blockade in classical Hodgkin lymphoma (dated by TCRdb to the early 2020s). The study in broad terms: Nivolumab dosing was 3 mg/kg intravenously every 2 weeks, continuing until either disease progression or unacceptable toxicity. The study used CyTOF and TCR beta sequencing to define a peripheral blood immune signature of response to PD-1 blockade in classical Hodgkin lymphoma. Overall results and qualifications from the work: Lower diversity was observed in patients in whom nivolumab was started less than 1 year after ASCT, and these patients were excluded from later analyses so that confounding by immune reconstitution would be avoided. Baseline TCR diversity was reported as lower in newly diagnosed patients than in healthy donors, and lower still in relapsed/refractory patients. A significant rise by C4D1 was seen in CD4+ but not CD8+ TCR diversity (p=0.0027 vs p=0.16), with the rise being most apparent in complete responders (p=0.02). Baseline diversity similar to that of newly diagnosed patients was observed in trial patients achieving complete response, whereas significantly lower diversity was observed in partial responders and progressors. Only a single clinical trial cohort was studied, and what caused the repertoire differences, possibly disease activity or prior therapy, remained undefined.

About this clone: Its antigen is unknown. Base qualities are missing; no much larger clone stands one base away.

CDR3 length: 16 amino acids, cysteine to phenylalanine. CDR3 DNA is the only sequence kept; it has 48 bases, read in frame from the first base. CDR1 and CDR2, looked up from the germline V gene (reference sequence), are MNHEY and SMNVEV. V is shortened by 1 base, J by 0 bases, and the region joining them spans 11 bases. The sample's time point label, decoded: cycle 1 day 1 (C1D1), immediately before nivolumab initiation. All trial patients had relapsed after autologous stem cell transplantation, with cohorts A, B and C differing in prior brentuximab vedotin exposure. Using a Miltenyi CD4+ T cell isolation kit, CD4+ T cells were purified from thawed PBMCs through magnetic negative selection. A total of about 51 patients with relapsed/refractory classical Hodgkin lymphoma made up the trial cohort, and each patient's best overall response was complete response, partial response or progressive disease. Trial patients were treated with single-agent nivolumab in the multi-cohort phase II CheckMate 205 trial. Best overall response was determined by an independent review committee according to the 2007 International Working Group response criteria. PBMCs from the trial were collected at three points: immediately before nivolumab initiation (C1D1), and during therapy at cycle 2 day 1 and cycle 4 day 1. Peripheral blood was collected in 8 mL Vacutainer Cell Preparation Tubes, from which PBMCs were isolated by centrifugation and then cryopreserved. Purified CD4+ and CD8+ fractions were prepared only for cases in which an additional PBMC sample was available. Magnetically labelled cells were removed on LS columns in a quadroMACS separator, and the flow-through was collected as the purified fraction.

Genomic DNA was isolated using the Qiagen DNeasy kit from unsorted PBMCs as well as from negatively selected CD4+ and CD8+ fractions. Amplification of TCR beta CDR3 regions was done by immunoSEQ multiplex PCR with primers that anneal to V and J segments. A synthetic immune receptor repertoire was used to minimize amplification bias, and any remaining bias was removed computationally after sequencing. Turning to the authors' computational methods: Custom Python scripts were used to quantify repertoire diversity as the Shannon entropy index. The unsorted, CD4+ and CD8+ repertoires were each analyzed separately, with the exception of combined analyses, where CD4+ and CD8+ sequences were merged in silico. Clonal expansion was defined as at least a 2-fold frequency increase after treatment relative to C1D1, with a pseudocount of 0.5 for undetected baseline clones. Clones with 0 or 1 copy at C1D1 were defined as singleton clones, while clones with 2 or more copies were defined as non-singleton clones. By matching protein sequences in sorted samples from the same patient, clones expanded in unsorted samples were annotated as CD4+, CD8+ or unknown. Wilcoxon tests on paired samples were used to test diversity changes from C1D1 to C4D1. This immuneACCESS table, as held by TCRdb, lists in-frame sequences with V and J called but not all clones. Of the missing ones, under half trace to an unresolved V gene in checked studies; the others have no known cause. V and J calls plus clone size are reproduced from that table; the DNA served to infer D and trimming. The sample contains 17,000 or so clones, just under 85% of them found a single time. 1% of the sample is in the top ten clones.

The input for sequencing was CD4+ T cells from blood, taken at baseline. The rearrangement combines TRBV27 with TRBJ2-3, with the D gene too uncertain to name. The origin of this receptor is a human donor with classical Hodgkin lymphoma. The DNA is TGTGCCAGCAGTTTATTGAGACCCCTTAGCACAGATACGCAGTATTTT. This gives the protein CASSLLRPLSTDTQYF.